Shown below are 22 T cell receptor beta chains from a single sample sequenced in a study of blood T cells in healthy people across ages. Combining a sample-barcoded 5' primer with a J-beta primer mix, a second PCR ran for roughly 7 to 11 cycles. TCRdb analysed the 5' RACE reads with MiXCR anew, one entry per CDR3 protein. The profile shows more than 500,000 distinct CDR3 sequences, roughly a quarter of them singletons. These data also formed part of another study, on T cells of mothers and their children.

Sequencing was carried out using blood. These TCRs come from a boy aged 2 to 10 in good health.

This chain connects TRBV7-9 to TRBJ2-7, with 9 bases aligning to TRBD1. V lost 3 bases, J lost 4 bases, and 10 bases stayed unmatched. The CDR3 is 16 amino acids. Germline CDR1 is SEHNR and CDR2 is FQNEAQ (reference sequence). In nucleotides, the CDR3 is TGTGCCAGCAGCTTCACCCCCGGGACAGGGTTGTACGAGCAGTACTTC. It is translated as CASSFTPGTGLYEQYF.

The chain couples TRBV5-6 to TRBJ2-1; D is tentatively TRBD1 or TRBD2 (6 bases each). With 4 bases removed from V and 5 bases from J, the gap between germline ends came to 10 bases. Per the germline V gene, CDR1 is SGHDT and CDR2 is YYEEEE. CDR3 size: 13 residues. The CDR3 sequence is CASSRGPNNEQFF. DNA of the CDR3: TGTGCCAGCAGCCGGGGGCCCAACAATGAGCAGTTCTTC.

This clonotype came up a few times. The rearrangement links TRBV7-2 to TRBJ2-5; 15 nucleotides align to TRBD2. With V trimmed by 2 bases and J by 5 bases, 6 bases remained unmatched. The CDR3 totals 17 residues. Looked up from germline, CDR1 is SGHTA and CDR2 is FQGNSA. The DNA of the CDR3 is TGTGCCAGCAGCTTAAGTTTGGGACTAGCGGGAGGCGAGACCCAGTACTTC. This encodes CASSLSLGLAGGETQYF.

The rearrangement uses TRBV27 and TRBJ2-1; TRBD1 aligns across 7 bases. Germline CDR1 MNHEY, CDR2 SMNVEV (reference sequence). The V and J ends lost 8 bases and 0 bases, in that order; junction bases with no gene match: 7. The CDR3 consists of 15 residues. CDR3 DNA sequence: TGTGCCAGCCTCTCAGGGGACAGCTCCTACAATGAGCAGTTCTTC. Protein sequence: CASLSGDSSYNEQFF.

This clonotype was detected only a few times. As DNA, the CDR3 is TGTGCCAGCAGTCACCCAAACTCAAGGACAGAAATAGTTAGTAGCAATCAGCCCCAGCATTTT. This translates into CASSHPNSRTEIVSSNQPQHF. The rearrangement uses TRBV6-5 and TRBJ1-5; D might be TRBD1 (6 bases). V was clipped by 5 bases and J by 0 bases, with 29 bases between them. This CDR3 contains 21 residues. Germline loops: CDR1 MNHEY, CDR2 SVGAGI.

This clonotype was detected only a few times. DNA for the CDR3: TGTGCCAGCAGCCGGGACCCGTTGAATGAAAAACTGTTTTTT. It specifies CASSRDPLNEKLFF. J is TRBJ1-4 and V is TRBV9; weak D call: TRBD1 (5 bases). The CDR3 is 14 residues long. Germline lookup yields CDR1 SGDLS and CDR2 YYNGEE. The germline V and J ends were trimmed by 4 bases and 5 bases, with 12 bases remaining between them.

This clonotype has ten or more counts. This sequence joins TRBV29-1 and TRBJ2-4, with a tentative D call TRBD2 (5 bases). CDR3 size: 12 residues. Trimming took 7 bases from V and 7 from J, leaving 14 bases between them. Germline CDR1 and CDR2: SQVTM and ANQGSEA. The CDR3 coding sequence is TGCAGCGCACACCTACGAGGGAACATTCAGTACTTC. Its translation: CSAHLRGNIQYF. The whole variable domain, remainder taken from reference TRBV29-1 and TRBJ2-4, is SAVISQKPSRDICQRGTSLTIQCQVDSQVTMMFWYRQQPGQSLTLIATANQGSEATYESGFVIDKFPISRPNLTFSTLTVSNMSPEDSSIYLCSAHLRGNIQYFGAGTRLSVL.

The chain couples TRBV29-1 to TRBJ2-5, with no clear D. Trimming removed 4 bases at V and 4 bases at J, with 7 bases between. CDR3 length: 11 amino acids. CDR1 SQVTM and CDR2 ANQGSEA come from the germline V gene. The CDR3 sequence: CSVVQRETQYF. As DNA, the CDR3 is TGCAGCGTTGTACAGCGAGAGACCCAGTACTTC. Supplemented by reference TRBV29-1 and TRBJ2-5, the full variable domain reads SAVISQKPSRDICQRGTSLTIQCQVDSQVTMMFWYRQQPGQSLTLIATANQGSEATYESGFVIDKFPISRPNLTFSTLTVSNMSPEDSSIYLCSVVQRETQYFGPGTRLLVL.

The chain joins TRBV9 to TRBJ2-2; D is possibly TRBD2 (5 bases). The CDR3 is 13 residues long. Trimming left V 1 base short and J 7 bases short, with 8 bases between. CDR1 is SGDLS, CDR2 YYNGEE, per germline. The CDR3: CASSVRGYGELFF. As DNA, the CDR3 is TGTGCCAGCAGCGTACGAGGGTACGGGGAGCTGTTTTTT.

This clonotype has a handful of counts. This rearrangement joins TRBV29-1 to TRBJ2-7; 11 bases agree with TRBD2. After removal of 6 bases from V and 3 bases from J, the junction contained 7 bases not matched to a gene. CDR3 length: 14 residues. Germline CDR1 reads SQVTM; CDR2 reads ANQGSEA. CDR3 DNA: TGCAGCGTAACACTAGCGGGAGCTTTCTACGAGCAGTACTTC. Translated: CSVTLAGAFYEQYF.

The table lists this clonotype with a few counts. This chain connects TRBV6-5 to TRBJ2-3; 9 positions match TRBD2. Germline lookup yields CDR1 MNHEY and CDR2 SVGAGI. The CDR3 runs 20 residues. Germline trimming cut 0 bases from V and 0 bases from J; bases unmatched to any gene: 13. CDR3 in amino acids: CASSYSMGSGRLRSTDTQYF. The CDR3, as DNA: TGTGCCAGCAGTTACTCGATGGGTAGCGGGAGACTCCGTAGCACAGATACGCAGTATTTT.

The chain uses TRBV6-5 and TRBJ1-2; D possibly corresponds to TRBD1 (6 bases). Per the germline V gene, CDR1 is MNHEY and CDR2 is SVGAGI. This CDR3 is built from 12 residues. The germline V and J ends were trimmed by 6 bases and 8 bases, with 13 bases remaining between them. CDR3 sequence: CASRGAGEGYTF. The CDR3 region has the DNA TGTGCCAGCAGAGGGGCAGGGGAAGGCTACACCTTC.

This chain connects TRBV12-3 or TRBV12-4 to TRBJ2-5; 8 positions match TRBD2. CDR3 size: 16 residues. The trim removed 7 bases at V and 0 bases at J, leaving 10 bases unmatched. CDR3 nucleotide sequence: TGTGCCAGCACCCTGGGGAGCGGGGGTGACCAAGAGACCCAGTACTTC. It yields the protein CASTLGSGGDQETQYF.

The sample holds a few counts of this clonotype. An end of the junction differs from the germline gene, which may be a read error. Here the CDR3 reads CASREAGWADEQYF. Written as DNA, the CDR3 is TGTGCCAGCAGGGAAGCTGGGTGGGCAGACGAGCAGTACTTC. The chain couples TRBV2 to TRBJ2-7; D gene ambiguous. There are 14 residues in the CDR3. CDR1 is SNHLY, CDR2 FYNNEI, per germline. Full variable domain (remainder filled in from reference TRBV2 and TRBJ2-7): EPEVTQTPSHQVTQMGQEVILRCVPISNHLYFYWYRQILGQKVEFLVSFYNNEISEKSEIFDDQFSVERPDGSNFTLKIRSTKLEDSAMYFCASREAGWADEQYFGPGTRLTVT.

This clonotype was observed a handful of times. The CDR3 does not end in the conserved phenylalanine or tryptophan, so this is likely a read error. The V call is TRBV6-5, the J call TRBJ1-1; D not certain. The V and J ends lost 3 bases and 0 bases respectively, with 11 bases between them. Germline V lookup: CDR1 MNHEY, CDR2 SVGAGI. This CDR3 is 15 amino acids long. The DNA for the CDR3 is TGTGCCAGCAGTTATTCCCCTGGGATGAACACTGAAGCTTTCTCT. Translated, it gives CASSYSPGMNTEAFS.

This sequence joins TRBV19 and TRBJ1-2; D is perhaps TRBD1 (5 bases). V lost 4 bases, J lost 4 bases, and 13 bases lay in between. The CDR3 sequence is 14 residues long. Germline CDR1 LNHDA, CDR2 SQIVND (reference sequence). CDR3 coding DNA: TGTGCCAGTAGTACCGCGACAGCCATCTATGGCTACACCTTC. This translates into CASSTATAIYGYTF.

This clonotype was counted a few times. V and J are TRBV2 and TRBJ2-5; 11 nucleotides agree with TRBD2. Germline V gene data show CDR1 as SNHLY and CDR2 as FYNNEI. J lost 4 bases, V lost 3 bases, and 4 bases had no gene match. CDR3 length: 15 amino acids. The CDR3 spells CASSDLAGGGETQYF. In DNA form, the CDR3 reads TGTGCCAGCAGTGATTTAGCGGGAGGGGGAGAGACCCAGTACTTC. The variable domain in full, with the rest retrieved from reference TRBV2 and TRBJ2-5, is EPEVTQTPSHQVTQMGQEVILRCVPISNHLYFYWYRQILGQKVEFLVSFYNNEISEKSEIFDDQFSVERPDGSNFTLKIRSTKLEDSAMYFCASSDLAGGGETQYFGPGTRLLVL.

The gene calls are TRBV7-9 and TRBJ2-5; D not resolved. The CDR3 runs 14 residues. CDR1 SEHNR and CDR2 FQNEAQ come from the germline V gene (reference sequence). The V end lost 5 bases, the J end lost 1 base, and 11 bases lay between the germline ends. The CDR3 is CASSEPTLQETQYF. The CDR3 bases are TGTGCCAGCAGCGAACCGACACTCCAAGAGACCCAGTACTTC.

V gene TRBV4-3 combines with J gene TRBJ1-6; D remains ambiguous. The germline V gene has CDR1 LGHNA and CDR2 YSLEER. The CDR3 contains 15 residues. Trimming shortened V by 0 bases and J by 7 bases, and 10 bases separated the two germline ends. The CDR3 nucleotides are TGCGCCAGCAGCCAAGAGGGTTCGTTAAATTCACCCCTCCACTTT. It is translated as CASSQEGSLNSPLHF.

The chain couples TRBV7-9 to TRBJ2-5; D might be TRBD1 or TRBD2, each matching 5 bases. The germline V gene has CDR1 SEHNR and CDR2 FQNEAQ (reference sequence). This CDR3 region has 13 residues. Trimming stripped 1 base from V and 13 bases from J, with 16 bases between. CDR3 DNA sequence: TGTGCCAGCAGCTTAGACCGGGACCGACCCTTGTACTTC. Translating gives CASSLDRDRPLYF.

Here the CDR3 reads CASSQGPGKGNEQFF. The CDR3 region has the DNA TGCGCCAGCAGCCAAGGGCCTGGAAAGGGAAATGAGCAGTTCTTC. The chain employs TRBV4-3 and TRBJ2-7; D call uncertain. Judging by the DNA end, TRBJ2-1 fits better; the J call may be wrong. The CDR3 loop spans 15 amino acids. The V gene's germline CDR1 is LGHNA and CDR2 YSLEER.

The V and J genes are TRBV9 and TRBJ1-6; D not certain. The CDR3 consists of 13 residues. Germline loops: CDR1 SGDLS, CDR2 YYNGEE. V was pared by 7 bases and J by 7 bases, with 12 bases between. The CDR3 DNA sequence: TGTGCCAGCGGGTCAACCCCCAATTCACCCCTCCACTTT. Its protein is CASGSTPNSPLHF.